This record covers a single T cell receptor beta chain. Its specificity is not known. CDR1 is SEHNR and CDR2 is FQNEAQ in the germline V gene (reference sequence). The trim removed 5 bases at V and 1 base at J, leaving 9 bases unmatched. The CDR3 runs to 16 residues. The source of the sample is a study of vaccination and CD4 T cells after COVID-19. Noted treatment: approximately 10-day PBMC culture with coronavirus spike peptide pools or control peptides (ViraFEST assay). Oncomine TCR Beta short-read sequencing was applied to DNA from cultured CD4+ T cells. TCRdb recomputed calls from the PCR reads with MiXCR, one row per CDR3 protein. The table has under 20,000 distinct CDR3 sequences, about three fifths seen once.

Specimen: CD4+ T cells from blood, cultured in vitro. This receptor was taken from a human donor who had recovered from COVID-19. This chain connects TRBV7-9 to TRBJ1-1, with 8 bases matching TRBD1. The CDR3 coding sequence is TGTGCCAGCAGCCCCCCAGGGGGCGCACGGAACACTGAAGCTTTCTTT. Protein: CASSPPGGARNTEAFF.